This paragraph reports one T cell receptor (beta chain). Its antigen is not yet known. Base qualities were left out, and no much larger clone turns up one base away. The data stem from a study of CD8 T cell repertoires and HIV-1 epitope variants (dated by TCRdb to 2019 to 2021). Looking at the study overall: In separate culture wells, T cells were stimulated with each of twenty-five peptides that represented autologous and known Gag and Nef epitope variants. Control conditions included a CMV, EBV and flu peptide pool, the Ebola AY9 epitope as negative control, and a no-peptide well. The epitopes tested were three Gag epitope families plus Nef HW9 and YT9. T cells were enriched using the EasySep Human T Cell Enrichment Kit and were co-cultured with equal numbers of autologous T cell-negative cells serving as antigen-presenting cells. Cultures were maintained for 10 days in IMDM with gentamicin, and half-media changes adding IL-2, IL-7 and IL-15 were performed on days 3 and 7. An aliquot of 1M T cells was saved as an uncultured baseline condition, separate from the approximately 87 T cell cultures. A total of around 84 T cell cultures were run, with each culture condition done in triplicate except for one peptide, which was done in duplicate. Study-wide conclusions, independent of this receptor: Under 10 antigen-specific TCR beta clonotypes were identified, of which six appeared to be cross-reactive for autologous or known escape epitope variants. The assay could identify only TCR beta chains and pointed to proliferation in response to antigen, not to T cell function or cytokine profile. The Nef KF9 family was recognized by five clonotypes and the HW9 family by one, and no responses to the TAALDMSHF plasma variant were observed.

Sequencing of TCR beta CDR3 regions was done on the immunoSEQ platform at survey depth. The QIAamp DNA micro kit was used to extract genomic DNA from every cultured and uncultured CD8+ T cell population. The original pipeline was this. Samples with fewer than 5,000 productive reads were excluded, resulting in the removal of about 6% of the roughly 80 HIV peptide-stimulated cultures. A MANAFEST web app trimmed sequences to CDR3 and removed nonproductive sequences, CDR3s under 5 amino acids, and those not starting C or ending F/W. For a clonotype to count as antigen-specific, the clonotype had to expand relative to the no-peptide control in at least 2 of 3 replicates at FDR 0.01, and only within one epitope family. In addition, a specific clonotype needed a frequency at least fivefold higher than in wells stimulated with peptides from other epitope families. TCRdb provides this immuneACCESS table in a form limited to in-frame rearrangements. Some clones are lacking; in checked studies, under half of them reflect an unresolved V gene, and why the rest are absent is not known. That table gives V, J and clone size, and the DNA gave D and trimming. The sample has a few thousand clones on record, roughly 65% of them singletons. The ten top clones hold around two fifths of the sample.

The EasySep Human CD8+ T Cell Enrichment Kit was used on day 10 to isolate CD8+ T cells from every culture. The specimen sequenced was cultured CD8+ T cells derived from PBMCs. The source of this sequence is a male donor with HIV.

The nucleotide sequence reads as follows: TGTGCCAGCAGCTTGTTAACAACAGATACGCAGTATTTT. Translated, it reads CASSLLTTDTQYF. The rearranged chain carries TRBV5-8 and TRBJ2-3, with the D gene call left open. Trimming at the junction amounts to 1 base on V and 3 bases on J, and the germline ends lie 6 bases apart. The CDR3 numbers 13 residues from cysteine through phenylalanine. Here the CDR3 DNA is all that survives: 39 bases in frame from base 1. Based on the germline V gene, the CDR1 and CDR2 sequences are SGHTS and YDEGEE.